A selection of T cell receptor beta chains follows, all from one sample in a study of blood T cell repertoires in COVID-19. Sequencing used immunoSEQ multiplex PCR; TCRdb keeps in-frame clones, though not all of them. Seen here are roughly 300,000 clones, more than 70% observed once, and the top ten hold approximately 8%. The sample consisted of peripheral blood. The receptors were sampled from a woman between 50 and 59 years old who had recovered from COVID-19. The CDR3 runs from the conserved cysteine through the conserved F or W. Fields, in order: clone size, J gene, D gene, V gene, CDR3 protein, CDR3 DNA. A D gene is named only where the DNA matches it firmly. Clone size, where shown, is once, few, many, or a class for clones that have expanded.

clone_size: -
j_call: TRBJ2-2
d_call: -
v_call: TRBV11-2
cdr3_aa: CASSRLTGRFPNTGELFF
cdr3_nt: TGTGCCAGCAGCCGCTTGACAGGCCGGTTCCCGAACACCGGGGAGCTGTTTTTT

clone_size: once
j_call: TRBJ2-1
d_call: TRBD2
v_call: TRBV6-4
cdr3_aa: CASSILAGGYNEQFF
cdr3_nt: TGTGCCAGCAGTATACTAGCGGGGGGTTACAATGAGCAGTTCTTC

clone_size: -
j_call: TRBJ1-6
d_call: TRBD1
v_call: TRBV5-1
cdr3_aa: CASSLREGAPISSPLHF
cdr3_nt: TGCGCCAGCTCCCTTCGAGAGGGGGCCCCTATATCTTCACCCCTCCACTTT

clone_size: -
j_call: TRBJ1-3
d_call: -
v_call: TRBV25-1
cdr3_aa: CASSEYGGPGNTIYF
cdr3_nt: TGTGCCAGCAGTGAATATGGGGGCCCCGGAAACACCATATATTTT

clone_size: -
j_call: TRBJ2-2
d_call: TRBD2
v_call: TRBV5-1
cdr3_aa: CASSRRGADTGELFF
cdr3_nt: TGCGCCAGCAGTAGGCGGGGGGCCGACACCGGGGAGCTGTTTTTT

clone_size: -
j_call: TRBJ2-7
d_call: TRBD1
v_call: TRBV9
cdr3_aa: CASSAGQGRTYEQYF
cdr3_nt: TGTGCCAGCAGCGCAGGACAGGGTCGTACCTACGAGCAGTACTTC

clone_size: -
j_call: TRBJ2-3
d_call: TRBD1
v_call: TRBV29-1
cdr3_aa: CSVSSGGSGLDTQYF
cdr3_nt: TGCAGCGTCTCCTCAGGGGGCTCAGGTTTAGATACGCAGTATTTT

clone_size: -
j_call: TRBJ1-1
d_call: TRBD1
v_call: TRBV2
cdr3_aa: CASVIRGVTEAFF
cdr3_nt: TGTGCCAGCGTCATCAGGGGGGTCACTGAAGCTTTCTTT

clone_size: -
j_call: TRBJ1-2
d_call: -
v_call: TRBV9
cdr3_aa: CASSDGDRGSYGYTF
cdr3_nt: TGTGCCAGCAGCGACGGAGACCGGGGAAGCTATGGCTACACCTTC

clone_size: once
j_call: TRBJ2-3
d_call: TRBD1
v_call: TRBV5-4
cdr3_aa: CASSRRQGRGPADTQYF
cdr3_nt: TGTGCCAGCAGCCGTCGACAGGGTAGAGGGCCCGCAGATACGCAGTATTTT

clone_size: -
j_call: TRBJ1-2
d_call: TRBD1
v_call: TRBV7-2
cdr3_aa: CASSPGTGEGYGYTF
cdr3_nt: TGTGCCAGCAGCCCCGGGACAGGAGAGGGCTATGGCTACACCTTC

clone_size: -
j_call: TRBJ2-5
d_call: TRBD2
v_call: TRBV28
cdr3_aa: CASLSLAGGPETQYF
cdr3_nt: TGTGCCAGTCTGTCCTTAGCGGGAGGGCCAGAGACCCAGTACTTC

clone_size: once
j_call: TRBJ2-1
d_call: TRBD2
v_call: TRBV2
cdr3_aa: CATVLGLAGYNEQFF
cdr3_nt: TGTGCCACCGTATTGGGACTAGCGGGCTACAATGAGCAGTTCTTC

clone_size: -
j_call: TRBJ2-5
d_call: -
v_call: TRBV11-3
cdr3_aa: CASEYSETQYF
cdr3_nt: TGTGCCAGCGAGTACAGCGAGACCCAGTACTTC

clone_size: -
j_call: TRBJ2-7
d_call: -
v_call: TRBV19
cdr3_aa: CASSIGRANYEQYF
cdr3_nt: TGTGCCAGTAGTATTGGGCGGGCAAACTACGAGCAGTACTTC

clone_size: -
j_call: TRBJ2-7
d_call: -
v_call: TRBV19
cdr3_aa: CASSRAGGGNGEQYF
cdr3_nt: TGTGCCAGTAGCCGGGCCGGGGGAGGAAATGGCGAGCAGTACTTC

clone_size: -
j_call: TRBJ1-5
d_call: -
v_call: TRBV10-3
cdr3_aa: CAISLSDSNQPQHF
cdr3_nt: TGTGCCATCAGTCTGAGTGATAGCAATCAGCCCCAGCATTTT

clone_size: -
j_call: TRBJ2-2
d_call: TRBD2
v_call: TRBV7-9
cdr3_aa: CASRGSGSGTGELFF
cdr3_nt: TGTGCCAGCAGGGGAAGCGGGAGTGGAACCGGGGAGCTGTTTTTT

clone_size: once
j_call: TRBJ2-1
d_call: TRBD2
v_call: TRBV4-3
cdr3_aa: CASSQEVASGVGSYNEQFF
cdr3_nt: TGCGCCAGCAGCCAAGAGGTGGCTAGCGGGGTTGGCTCCTACAATGAGCAGTTCTTC

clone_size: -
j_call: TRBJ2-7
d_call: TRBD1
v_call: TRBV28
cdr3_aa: CASMGTGFTYEQYF
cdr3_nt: TGTGCCAGCATGGGGACAGGGTTTACCTACGAGCAGTACTTC

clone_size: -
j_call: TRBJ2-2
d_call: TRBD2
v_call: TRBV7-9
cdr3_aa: CASRKGLAGNTGELFF
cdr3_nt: TGTGCCAGCAGAAAGGGACTAGCGGGCAACACCGGGGAGCTGTTTTTT

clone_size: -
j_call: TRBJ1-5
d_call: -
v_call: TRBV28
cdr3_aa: CASSLGAFENQPQHF
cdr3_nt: TGTGCCAGCAGTTTAGGGGCGTTCGAAAATCAGCCCCAGCATTTT

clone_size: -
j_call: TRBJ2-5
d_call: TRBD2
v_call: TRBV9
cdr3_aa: CASSDSTSGGQYF
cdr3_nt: TGTGCCAGCAGCGACTCGACTAGCGGGGGCCAGTACTTC

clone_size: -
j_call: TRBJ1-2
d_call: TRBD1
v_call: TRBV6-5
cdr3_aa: CASTPNSGWTGGYTF
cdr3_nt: TGTGCCAGCACCCCAAACTCAGGGTGGACAGGGGGCTACACCTTC

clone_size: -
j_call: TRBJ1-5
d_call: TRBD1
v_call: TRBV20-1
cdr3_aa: CSASRAGTGDQPQHF
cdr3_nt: TGCAGTGCTAGTAGAGCCGGGACAGGGGATCAGCCCCAGCATTTT

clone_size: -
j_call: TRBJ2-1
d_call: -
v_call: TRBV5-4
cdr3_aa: CASSLPRSSYNEQFF
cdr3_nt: TGTGCCAGCAGCTTACCTCGGAGCTCCTACAATGAGCAGTTCTTC

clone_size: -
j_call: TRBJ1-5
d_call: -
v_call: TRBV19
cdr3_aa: CASTPQNVDQPQHF
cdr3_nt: TGTGCCAGTACCCCCCAGAACGTCGATCAGCCCCAGCATTTT

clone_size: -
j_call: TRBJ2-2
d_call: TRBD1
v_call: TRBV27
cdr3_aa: CASSSYTGTGPKDGELFF
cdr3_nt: TGTGCCAGCAGTTCATATACCGGGACAGGCCCCAAGGACGGGGAGCTGTTTTTT

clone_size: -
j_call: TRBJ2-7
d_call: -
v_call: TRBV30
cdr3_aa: CAWRDGDSYEQYF
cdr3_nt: TGTGCCTGGAGAGACGGGGACTCCTACGAGCAGTACTTC

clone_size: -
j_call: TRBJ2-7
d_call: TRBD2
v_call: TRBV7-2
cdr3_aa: CASSGQGTSGSIHEQYF
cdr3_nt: TGTGCCAGCAGCGGTCAAGGGACTAGCGGGAGTATCCACGAGCAGTACTTC

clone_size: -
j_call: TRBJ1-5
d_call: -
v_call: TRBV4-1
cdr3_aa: CASSKIGNQPQHF
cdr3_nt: TGCGCCAGCAGCAAAATCGGCAATCAGCCCCAGCATTTT

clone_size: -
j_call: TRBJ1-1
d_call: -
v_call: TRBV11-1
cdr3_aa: CASSLQGRTEAFF
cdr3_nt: TGTGCCAGCAGCTTACAGGGGCGTACTGAAGCTTTCTTT

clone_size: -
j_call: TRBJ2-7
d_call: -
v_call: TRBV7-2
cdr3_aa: CASSIGGIFGQYF
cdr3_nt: TGTGCCAGCAGTATTGGGGGCATCTTCGGGCAGTACTTC

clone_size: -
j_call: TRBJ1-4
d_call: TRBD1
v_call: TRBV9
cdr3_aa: CASSPRTGGREKLFF
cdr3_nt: TGTGCCAGCAGCCCGCGGACAGGGGGAAGAGAAAAACTGTTTTTT

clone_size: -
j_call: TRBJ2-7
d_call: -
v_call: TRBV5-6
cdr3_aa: CASSSGPGSLGYEQYF
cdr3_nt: TGTGCCAGCAGCTCCGGGCCGGGAAGCCTAGGCTACGAGCAGTACTTC

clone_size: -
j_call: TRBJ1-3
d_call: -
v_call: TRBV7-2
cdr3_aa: CASSPGGGLGYTIYF
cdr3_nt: TGTGCCAGCAGCCCCGGGGGGGGATTAGGGTACACCATATATTTT

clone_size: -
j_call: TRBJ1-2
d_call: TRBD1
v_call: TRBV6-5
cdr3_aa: CASSYSDRGAYGYTF
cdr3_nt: TGTGCCAGCAGTTACTCCGACAGGGGGGCCTATGGCTACACCTTC

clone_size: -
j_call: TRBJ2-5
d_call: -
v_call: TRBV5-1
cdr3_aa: CASTVAGGPQETQYF
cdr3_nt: TGCGCCAGCACCGTAGCAGGGGGGCCCCAAGAGACCCAGTACTTC

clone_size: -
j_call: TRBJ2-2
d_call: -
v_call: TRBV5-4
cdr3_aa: CASSLEPVNTGELFF
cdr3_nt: TGTGCCAGCAGCTTGGAACCGGTGAACACCGGGGAGCTGTTTTTT

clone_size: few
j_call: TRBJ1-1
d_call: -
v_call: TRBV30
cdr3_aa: CAWSSGLNTEAFF
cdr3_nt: TGTGCCTGGAGTTCAGGGCTGAACACTGAAGCTTTCTTT

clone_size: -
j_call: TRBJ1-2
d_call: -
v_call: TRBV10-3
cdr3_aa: CAISESRDTYGYTF
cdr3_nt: TGTGCCATCAGTGAGTCCCGGGACACCTATGGCTACACCTTC

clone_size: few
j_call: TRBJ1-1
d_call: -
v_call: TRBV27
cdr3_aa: CASSGKGHAEAFF
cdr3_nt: TGTGCCAGCAGTGGTAAGGGGCACGCTGAAGCTTTCTTT

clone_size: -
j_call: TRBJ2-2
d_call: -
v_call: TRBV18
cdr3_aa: CASSPEGTGELFF
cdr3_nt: TGTGCCAGCTCACCGGAAGGGACAGGGGAGCTGTTTTTT

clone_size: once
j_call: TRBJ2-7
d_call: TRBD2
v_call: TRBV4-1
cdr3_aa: CASGSPGLSYEQYF
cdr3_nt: TGCGCCAGCGGATCCCCGGGACTATCCTACGAGCAGTACTTC

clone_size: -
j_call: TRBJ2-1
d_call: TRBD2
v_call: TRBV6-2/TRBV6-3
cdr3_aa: CASSYDGRAANEQFF
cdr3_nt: TGTGCCAGCAGTTACGACGGGAGGGCCGCAAATGAGCAGTTCTTC

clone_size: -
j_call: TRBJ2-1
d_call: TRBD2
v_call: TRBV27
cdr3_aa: CASSQLAGSYNEQFF
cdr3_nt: TGTGCCAGCAGTCAACTAGCGGGGTCCTACAATGAGCAGTTCTTC

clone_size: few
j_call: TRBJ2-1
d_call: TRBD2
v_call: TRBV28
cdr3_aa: CASSWTSGWVNEQFF
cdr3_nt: TGTGCCAGCAGTTGGACTAGCGGCTGGGTCAATGAGCAGTTCTTC

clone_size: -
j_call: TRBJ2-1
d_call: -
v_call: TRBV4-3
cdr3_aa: CASSQDGSGLRSNEQFF
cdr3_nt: TGCGCCAGCAGCCAAGATGGGAGCGGACTAAGGTCGAATGAGCAGTTCTTC

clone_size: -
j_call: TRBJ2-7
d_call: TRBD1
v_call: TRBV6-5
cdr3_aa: CASTRTGDEQYF
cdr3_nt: TGTGCCAGCACCAGGACAGGGGACGAGCAGTACTTC

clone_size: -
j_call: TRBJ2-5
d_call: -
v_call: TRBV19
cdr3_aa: CASRNREETQYF
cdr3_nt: TGTGCCAGTAGAAACAGGGAAGAGACCCAGTACTTC

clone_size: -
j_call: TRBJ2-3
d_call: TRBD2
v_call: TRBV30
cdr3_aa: CAWSPPATSGLADTQYF
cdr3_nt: TGTGCCTGGAGTCCACCCGCGACTAGCGGGCTAGCAGATACGCAGTATTTT

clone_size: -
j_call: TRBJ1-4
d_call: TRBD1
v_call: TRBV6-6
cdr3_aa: CASSKGQGEKLFF
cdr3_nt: TGTGCCAGCAGTAAGGGACAGGGTGAAAAACTGTTTTTT

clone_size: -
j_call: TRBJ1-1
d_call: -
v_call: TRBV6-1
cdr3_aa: CASSEYRANTEAFF
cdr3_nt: TGTGCCAGCAGTGAATACAGGGCGAACACTGAAGCTTTCTTT

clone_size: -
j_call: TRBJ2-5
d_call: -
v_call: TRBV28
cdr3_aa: CASGFNLGQPQETQYF
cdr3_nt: TGTGCCAGCGGGTTCAATTTAGGACAGCCACAAGAGACCCAGTACTTC

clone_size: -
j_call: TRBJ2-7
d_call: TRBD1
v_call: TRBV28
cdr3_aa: CASSRNFEDRGGYEQYF
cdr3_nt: TGTGCCAGCAGTCGGAACTTTGAGGACAGGGGGGGCTACGAGCAGTACTTC